The present T cell receptor beta chain was sequenced within a study of T cells in Graves' hyperthyroidism and ophthalmopathy. It was RNA transcripts that yielded the amplified TCR beta CDR3 regions. The TCR CDR3 was amplified in a first-round RT-PCR using the HTBI primer set. MiXCR was run by TCRdb on the multiplex PCR reads, yielding one entry per CDR3 protein. The sample includes some 350,000 distinct CDR3 sequences, about 19% of them seen just once. This clonotype was detected ten times or more. Its specificity is unknown. Study-wide results and limits: Blood also carried most thyroid clonotypes expanded above 0.001. Ophthalmopathy stood apart from stable hyperthyroidism in a 13 V-J model.

For Graves' hyperthyroidism to be stable, ophthalmopathy could not progress within 18 months. On the basis of clinical symptoms, serum thyroxine and TRAb, thyroid ultrasound and orbital computed tomography, diagnoses were made. Per the germline V gene, CDR1 is ENHRY and CDR2 is SYGVKD. Unmatched junction bases numbered 7, after V lost 4 bases and J lost 2 bases. CDR3 length: 15 residues. This receptor was identified in a woman between 18 and 30 years old with Graves' hyperthyroidism. V and J are TRBV10-3 and TRBJ2-7; 8 bases map to TRBD1. Material: blood. The CDR3 is CAISVGDRITYEQYF. The CDR3 bases are TGTGCCATCAGTGTGGGGGACAGGATCACCTACGAGCAGTACTTC.